This TCR delta chain emerged from a study of DNA immune sequencing with unique molecular identifiers (TCRdb year 2020). Notes on the research overall: gammadelta T cells were enriched from buffy coats using immunomagnetic cell separation, and their genomic DNA was sequenced. Fluorescence-activated cell sorting was used to enrich gammadelta T cells from the PBMC of under 11 healthy individuals. For the enriched versus non-enriched comparison, approximately 100 ng enriched gammadelta T-cell DNA and 0.85 to 1 ug non-enriched PBMC DNA were sequenced. An ultrasensitive DNA-based TRD repertoire sequencing method using PCR-introduced unique molecular identifiers was developed and validated in the study. Validation of the sequencing method was done both on synthetic reference molecules and on blood samples taken from healthy individuals. Healthy individuals were used as donors, and sorted peripheral blood gammadelta T cells were profiled from around ten of these donors.

Overall study results and their limits: TRD repertoire diversity varied between healthy donors, with several donors highly oligoclonal where top 5 clonotypes exceeded half of productive molecules. Novel TRD sequences not targeted by the primers cannot be detected by the primer-based approach. Among clonotypes in healthy donors, TRDV2 paired with TRDJ1 was identified as the most common TRD rearrangement.

According to the germline V gene, CDR1 reads GEAIGNYY and CDR2 reads EKD. The CDR3 covers 19 residues, taking in both the cysteine and the phenylalanine. Solely the CDR3 DNA is kept, with 57 bases framed from the first base. The library was built by means of multiplex PCR. Genomic DNA was amplified with a 32-plex assay using primers for all 8 TRDV and 4 TRDJ genes covering the CDR3. A 12-nucleotide UMI was introduced during approximately 3 barcoding PCR cycles, after which a second PCR was performed with Illumina adapter primers. AMPure XP beads were used to purify the libraries, and library quality was checked on a Fragment Analyzer using the HS NGS Fragment kit. The sequencing was run with an Illumina MiniSeq mid-output kit, including about 20% PhiX, and 150 cycles of paired-end reads. The paper's data handling went like this. MIGEC version 1.2.9 was used to process the reads, grouping the reads by UMI and building error-corrected consensus sequences. For post-processing, modified scripts from VDJtools version 1.2.1 were used together with the tcR R package. In TCRdb, clones were called once more from the public reads by CATT, and rows of identical DNA were later combined. These V and J calls rely on TCRdb rather than the paper's analysis. This sample holds more than 2,000 delta-chain clones; roughly 14% were observed only once. The ten largest clones represent 22% of the sample.

This clone was seen more than once but under ten times. Which antigen it targets is not known. This DNA's translation and the protein TCRdb lists, from a much larger clone, do not match at residue 3, likely due to a read error; the protein shown is translated from the DNA. The specimen sequenced was gamma-delta T cells from PBMCs. The chain joins TRDV2 to TRDJ3, with 9 bases in between that match TRDD3. This TCR derives from a human donor in good health. CDR3 sequence: CAFDPVGDKIPWDTRQMFF. The nucleotide sequence reads TGTGCCTTTGACCCTGTGGGGGATAAAATTCCCTGGGACACCCGACAGATGTTTTTC.